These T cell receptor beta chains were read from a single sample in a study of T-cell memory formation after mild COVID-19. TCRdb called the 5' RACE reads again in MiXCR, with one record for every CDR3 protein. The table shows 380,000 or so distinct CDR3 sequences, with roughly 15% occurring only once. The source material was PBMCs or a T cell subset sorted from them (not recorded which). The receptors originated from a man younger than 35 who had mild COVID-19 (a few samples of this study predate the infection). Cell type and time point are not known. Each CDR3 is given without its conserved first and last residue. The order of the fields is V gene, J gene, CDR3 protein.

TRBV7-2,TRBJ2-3,ASSRKGPRTLAADTQY
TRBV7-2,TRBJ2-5,ASAVRETQY
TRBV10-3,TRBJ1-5,AISDAGRGRSQPQH
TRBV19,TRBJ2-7,ASSAGTNPYEQY
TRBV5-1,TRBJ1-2,ASSLPGTVGGYT
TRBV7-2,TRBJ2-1,ASSFVGQSNNEQF
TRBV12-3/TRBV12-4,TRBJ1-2,ASSTLDRAGYT
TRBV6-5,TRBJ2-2,ASSFFSLGTGELF
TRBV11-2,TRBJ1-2,ASSSSSWDRDNYGYT
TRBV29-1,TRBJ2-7,SVRTSGGYEQY
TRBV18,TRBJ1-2,ASSRTRGYYGYT
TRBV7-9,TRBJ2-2,ASSPRERSGELF
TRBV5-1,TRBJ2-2,ASSLSGTANTGELF
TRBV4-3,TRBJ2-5,ASSQEGTGRETQY
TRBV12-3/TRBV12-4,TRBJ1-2,ASSLGQGSIGYT
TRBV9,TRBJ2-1,ASSPLVVDRGRF
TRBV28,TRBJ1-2,ASSLLTGGHGYT
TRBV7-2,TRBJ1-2,ASSRRLNSGT
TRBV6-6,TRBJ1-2,ASNKGDQSNYGYT
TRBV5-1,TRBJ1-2,ASSSTGDGYT
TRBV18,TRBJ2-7,ASSPPDTRSYEQY
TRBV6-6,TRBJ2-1,ASSFVTAGGYNEQF
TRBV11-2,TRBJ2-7,ASIPLPRGRKEQY
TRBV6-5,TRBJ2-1,ASSRVDGGGRDEQF
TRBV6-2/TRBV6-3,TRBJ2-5,ASSYLAYQETQY
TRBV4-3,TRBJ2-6,ASTRGDSSSGANVLT
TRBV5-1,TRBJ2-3,ASSLVPGDTQY
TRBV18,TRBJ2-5,ASSPPGRGTEETQY
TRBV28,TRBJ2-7,ASTSDPYEQY
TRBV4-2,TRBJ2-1,ASSHGTGFSYNEQF
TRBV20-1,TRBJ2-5,SAQHPPKTQY
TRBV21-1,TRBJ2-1,ASSAALDRDGVNEQF
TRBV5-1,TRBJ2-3,ASSGRRDRSFDTDTQY
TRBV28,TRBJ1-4,ASSFYGGQEKLF
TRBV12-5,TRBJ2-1,ASGLGTPSYNEQF
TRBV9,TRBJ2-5,ASSVEGRATQY
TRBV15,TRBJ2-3,ATSRDGVTDTQY
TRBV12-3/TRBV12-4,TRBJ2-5,ASSRLGVQETQY
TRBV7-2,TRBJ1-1,ASMKRGGVGTEAF
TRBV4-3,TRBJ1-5,ASSQTVYSNQPQH
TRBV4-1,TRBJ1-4,ASSPGQGGEKLF
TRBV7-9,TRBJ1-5,ASSSDPGALGRNQPQH
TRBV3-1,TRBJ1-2,ASSQGTGTT
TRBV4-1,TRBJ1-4,ASSQEGGTLF
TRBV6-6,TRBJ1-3,ASSLQGAGNTIY
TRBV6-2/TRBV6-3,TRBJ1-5,ASSYREDQPQH
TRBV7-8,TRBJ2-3,ASSSALHRGGTDTQY
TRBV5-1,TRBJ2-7,ASSLGLVSEQY
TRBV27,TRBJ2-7,ASSAYREGYEQY
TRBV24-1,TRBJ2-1,ATSGYGNEQF
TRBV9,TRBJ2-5,ASSVEGRAREETQY